The source of this T cell receptor beta chain is a study of follicular helper T cells after annual influenza vaccination. Regarding time point: 2014-2015 season, pre-vaccination. The CDR3 is made up of 14 amino acids. V was cut by 2 bases and J by 6 bases, with 14 bases left in between. The V gene's germline CDR1 is SGHTA and CDR2 FQGNSA. TCRdb's copy holds only in-frame clones and misses some; the assay was immunoSEQ multiplex PCR. The profile shows 6,500 to 10,000 clones, approximately 80% of them singletons. This chain connects TRBV7-2 to TRBJ2-7; maybe TRBD2 (6 bases). The receptor was derived from an adult who received the influenza vaccine. The material sequenced was CXCR5+ CD38- circulating T follicular helper cells from blood, taken on the day of influenza vaccination. Stated subset: circulating Tfh, non-naive CD4+CXCR5+PD-1+ (ICOS+CD38+ or ICOS-CD38-). CDR3 coding DNA: TGTGCCAGCAGCTTAAGTTGGAAGGAGGGCGAGCAGTACTTC. The encoded protein is CASSLSWKEGEQYF. The entire variable domain, with the rest obtained from reference TRBV7-2 and TRBJ2-7, is as follows: GAGVSQSPSNKVTEKGKDVELRCDPISGHTALYWYRQSLGQGLEFLIYFQGNSAPDKSGLPSDRFSAERTGGSVSTLTIQRTQQEDSAVYLCASSLSWKEGEQYFGPGTRLTVT.